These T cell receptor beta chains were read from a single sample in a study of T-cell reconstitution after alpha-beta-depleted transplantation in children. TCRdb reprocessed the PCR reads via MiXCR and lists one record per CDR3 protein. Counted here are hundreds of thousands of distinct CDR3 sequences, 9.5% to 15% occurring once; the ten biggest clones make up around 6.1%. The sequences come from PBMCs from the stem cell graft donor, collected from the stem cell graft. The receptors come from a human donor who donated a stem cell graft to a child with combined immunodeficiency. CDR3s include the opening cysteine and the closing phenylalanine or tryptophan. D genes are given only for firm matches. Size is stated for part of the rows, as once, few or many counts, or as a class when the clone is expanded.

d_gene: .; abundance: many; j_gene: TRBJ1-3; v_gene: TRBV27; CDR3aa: CASTQRAFRTIYF; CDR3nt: TGTGCCAGCACTCAACGGGCATTCCGAACCATATATTTT
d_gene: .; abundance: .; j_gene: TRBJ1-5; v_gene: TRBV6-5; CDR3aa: CASSYLTPGPNQPQHF; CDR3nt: TGTGCCAGCAGTTACCTGACACCCGGTCCCAATCAGCCCCAGCATTTT
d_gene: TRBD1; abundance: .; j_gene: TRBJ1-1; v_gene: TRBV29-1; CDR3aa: CSVKTGTVDTEAFF; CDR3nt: TGCAGCGTTAAGACCGGGACAGTGGACACTGAAGCTTTCTTT
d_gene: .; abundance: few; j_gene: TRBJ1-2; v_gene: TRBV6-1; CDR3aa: CASRPATGPYTF; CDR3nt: TGTGCCAGCAGACCTGCGACAGGCCCCTACACCTTC
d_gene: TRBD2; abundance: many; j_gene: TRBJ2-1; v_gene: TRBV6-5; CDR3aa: CASSYASPSGSSYNEQFF; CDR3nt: TGTGCCAGCAGTTACGCGAGCCCTAGCGGTAGCTCCTACAATGAGCAGTTCTTC
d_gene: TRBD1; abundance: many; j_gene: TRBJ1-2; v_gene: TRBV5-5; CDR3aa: CASSFYRGLGYGYTF; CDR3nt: TGTGCCAGCAGCTTTTACAGGGGGCTGGGCTATGGCTACACCTTC
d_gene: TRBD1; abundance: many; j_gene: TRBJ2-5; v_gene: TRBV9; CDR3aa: CASSGDRGLETQYF; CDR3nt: TGTGCCAGCAGCGGGGACAGGGGGCTAGAGACCCAGTACTTC
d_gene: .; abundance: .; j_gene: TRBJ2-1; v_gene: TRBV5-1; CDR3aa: CASSLYQERYNEQFF; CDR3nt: TGCGCCAGCAGCTTGTACCAGGAAAGATACAATGAGCAGTTCTTC
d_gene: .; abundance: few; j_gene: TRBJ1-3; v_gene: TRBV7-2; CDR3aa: CASSFGTVSSGNTIYF; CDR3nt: TGTGCCAGCAGCTTCGGTACAGTGAGCTCTGGAAACACCATATATTTT
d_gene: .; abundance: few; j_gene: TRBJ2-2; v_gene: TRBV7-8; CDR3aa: CVDRDGSGELFF; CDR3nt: TGTGTCGACCGGGACGGATCCGGGGAGCTGTTTTTT
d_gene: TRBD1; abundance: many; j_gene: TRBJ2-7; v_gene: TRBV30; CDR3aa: CAWGTDTYEQYF; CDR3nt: TGTGCCTGGGGGACAGACACCTACGAGCAGTACTTC
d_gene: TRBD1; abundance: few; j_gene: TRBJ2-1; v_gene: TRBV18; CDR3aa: CASSPRQGLNEQFF; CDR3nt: TGTGCCAGCTCCCCACGACAGGGGCTCAATGAGCAGTTCTTC
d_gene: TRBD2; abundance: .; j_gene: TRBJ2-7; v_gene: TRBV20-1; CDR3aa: CSATGSGASSYEQYF; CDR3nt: TGCAGTGCTACGGGTAGCGGGGCCAGCTCCTACGAGCAGTACTTC
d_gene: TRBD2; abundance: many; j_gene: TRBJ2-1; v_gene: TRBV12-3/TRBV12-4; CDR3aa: CASTLAGINEQFF; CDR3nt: TGTGCCAGCACCCTAGCGGGCATCAATGAGCAGTTCTTC
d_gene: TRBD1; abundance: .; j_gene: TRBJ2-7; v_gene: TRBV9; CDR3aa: CASSPYPTGTGIPYEQYF; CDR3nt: TGTGCCAGCAGCCCATACCCGACCGGGACAGGGATCCCCTACGAGCAGTACTTC
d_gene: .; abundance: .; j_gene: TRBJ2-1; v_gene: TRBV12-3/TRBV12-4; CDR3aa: CTSSSSFFSGIVFSHEQFF; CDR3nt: TGTACCAGCAGTTCCAGCTTTTTTTCGGGAATTGTTTTCAGTCATGAGCAGTTCTTC
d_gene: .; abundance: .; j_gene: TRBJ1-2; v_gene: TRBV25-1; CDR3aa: CASSESEGYGYTF; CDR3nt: TGTGCCAGCAGTGAATCGGAGGGTTATGGCTACACCTTC
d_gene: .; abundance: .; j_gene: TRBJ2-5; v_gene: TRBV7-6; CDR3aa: CASSLTSSETQYF; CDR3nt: TGTGCCAGCAGCTTAACGTCGTCCGAGACCCAGTACTTC
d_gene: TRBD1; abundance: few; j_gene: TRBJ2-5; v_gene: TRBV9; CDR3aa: CASTIGQGAPEETQYF; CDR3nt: TGTGCCAGCACTATTGGACAGGGGGCGCCGGAAGAGACCCAGTACTTC
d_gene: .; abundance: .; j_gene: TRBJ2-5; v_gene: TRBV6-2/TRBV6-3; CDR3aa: CASSYPREDFQETQYF; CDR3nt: TGTGCCAGCAGTTACCCGAGGGAGGACTTTCAAGAGACCCAGTACTTC
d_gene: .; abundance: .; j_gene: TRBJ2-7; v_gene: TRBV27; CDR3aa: CASGAGPLYEQYF; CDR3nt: TGTGCCAGCGGGGCGGGGCCCTTATACGAGCAGTACTTC
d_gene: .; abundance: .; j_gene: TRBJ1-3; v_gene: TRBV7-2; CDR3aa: CASSLVVGSSGNTIYF; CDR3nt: TGTGCCAGCAGCTTAGTTGTAGGGAGCTCTGGAAACACCATATATTTT
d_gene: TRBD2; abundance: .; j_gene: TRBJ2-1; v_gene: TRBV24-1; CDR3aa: CATSDFGRGGDEQFF; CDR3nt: TGTGCCACCAGTGATTTTGGGAGGGGCGGGGATGAGCAGTTCTTC
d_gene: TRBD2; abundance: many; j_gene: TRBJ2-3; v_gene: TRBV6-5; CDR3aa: CASSYSGLAGGASTDTQYF; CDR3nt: TGTGCCAGCAGTTACTCGGGACTAGCGGGGGGTGCTAGCACAGATACGCAGTATTTT
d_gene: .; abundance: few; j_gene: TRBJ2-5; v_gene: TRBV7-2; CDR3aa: CASSYIRGEETQYF; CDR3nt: TGTGCCAGCAGCTATATCAGGGGAGAAGAGACCCAGTACTTC
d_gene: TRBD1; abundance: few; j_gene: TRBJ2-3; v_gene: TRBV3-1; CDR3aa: CASSRGTGADTQYF; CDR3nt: TGTGCCAGCAGCCGTGGGACAGGGGCAGATACGCAGTATTTT
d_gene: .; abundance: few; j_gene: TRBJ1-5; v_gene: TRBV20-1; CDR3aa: CSANDLRGDQPQHF; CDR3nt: TGCAGTGCTAATGACCTTCGGGGTGATCAGCCCCAGCATTTT
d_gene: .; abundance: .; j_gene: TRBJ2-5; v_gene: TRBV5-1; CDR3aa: CASSLEGWVETQYF; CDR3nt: TGCGCCAGCAGCTTGGAGGGGTGGGTTGAGACCCAGTACTTC
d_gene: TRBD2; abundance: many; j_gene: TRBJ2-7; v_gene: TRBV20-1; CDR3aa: CSAKEGGSDYEQYF; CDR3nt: TGCAGTGCTAAAGAGGGCGGGAGTGACTACGAGCAGTACTTC
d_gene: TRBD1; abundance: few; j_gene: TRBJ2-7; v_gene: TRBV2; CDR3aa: CASRAGQGSSYEQYF; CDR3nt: TGTGCCAGCAGAGCGGGACAGGGGAGCTCCTACGAGCAGTACTTC
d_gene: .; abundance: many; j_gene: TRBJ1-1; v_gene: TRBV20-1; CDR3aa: CSAGGGNTEAFF; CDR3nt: TGCAGTGCAGGGGGGGGTAACACTGAAGCTTTCTTT
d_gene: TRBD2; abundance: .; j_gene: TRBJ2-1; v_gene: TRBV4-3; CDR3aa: CASSQDRLAGVNEQFF; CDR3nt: TGCGCCAGCAGCCAAGATCGTCTAGCGGGGGTCAATGAGCAGTTCTTC
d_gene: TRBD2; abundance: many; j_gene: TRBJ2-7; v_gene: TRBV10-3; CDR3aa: CAISEASGRRSYEQYF; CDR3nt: TGTGCCATCAGTGAGGCTAGCGGGAGACGGTCCTACGAGCAGTACTTC
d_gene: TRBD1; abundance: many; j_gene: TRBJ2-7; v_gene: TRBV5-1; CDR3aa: CASSLVIAGTGGREQYF; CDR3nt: TGCGCCAGCAGCTTGGTAATTGCTGGGACAGGGGGCAGAGAGCAGTACTTC
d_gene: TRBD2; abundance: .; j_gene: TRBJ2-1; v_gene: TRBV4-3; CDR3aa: CASSQSRTSGSSNEQFF; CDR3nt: TGCGCCAGCAGCCAATCTCGTACTAGCGGGAGCTCGAATGAGCAGTTCTTC
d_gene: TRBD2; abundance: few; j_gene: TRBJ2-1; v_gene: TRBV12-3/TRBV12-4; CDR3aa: CASSPETSGGNEQFF; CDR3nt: TGTGCCAGCAGTCCAGAGACTAGCGGGGGTAATGAGCAGTTCTTC
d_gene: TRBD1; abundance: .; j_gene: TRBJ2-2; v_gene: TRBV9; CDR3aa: CASSDRRHGAGGDTGELFF; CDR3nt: TGTGCCAGCAGCGATAGAAGGCATGGAGCAGGGGGAGACACCGGGGAGCTGTTTTTT
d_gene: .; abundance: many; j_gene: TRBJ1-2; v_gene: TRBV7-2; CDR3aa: CASSLVTESNYGYTF; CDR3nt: TGTGCCAGCAGCTTAGTAACGGAGTCCAACTATGGCTACACCTTC
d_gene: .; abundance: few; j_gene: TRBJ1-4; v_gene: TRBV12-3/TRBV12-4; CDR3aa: CASSLRAPGGSEKLFF; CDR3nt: TGTGCCAGCAGTTTACGGGCCCCTGGGGGCAGTGAAAAACTGTTTTTT
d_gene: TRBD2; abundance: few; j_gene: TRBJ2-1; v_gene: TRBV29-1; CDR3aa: CSVEDGGRRNEQFF; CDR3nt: TGCAGCGTTGAAGACGGCGGGAGACGGAATGAGCAGTTCTTC
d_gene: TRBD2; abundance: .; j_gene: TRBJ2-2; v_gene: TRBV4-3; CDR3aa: CASSQELRLADTGELFF; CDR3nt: TGCGCCAGCAGCCAAGAATTGAGGCTAGCGGATACCGGGGAGCTGTTTTTT
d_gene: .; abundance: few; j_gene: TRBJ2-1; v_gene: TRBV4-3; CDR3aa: CASSQDTGSYNEQFF; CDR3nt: TGCGCCAGCAGCCAAGATACGGGTAGCTACAATGAGCAGTTCTTC
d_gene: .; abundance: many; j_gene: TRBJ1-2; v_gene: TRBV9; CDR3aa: CASSVQTGNPGYTF; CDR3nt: TGTGCCAGCAGCGTCCAAACAGGGAATCCTGGCTACACCTTC
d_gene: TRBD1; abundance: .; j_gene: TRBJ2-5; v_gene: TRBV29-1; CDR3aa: CSVETGGGETQYF; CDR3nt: TGCAGCGTTGAAACAGGGGGCGGGGAGACCCAGTACTTC
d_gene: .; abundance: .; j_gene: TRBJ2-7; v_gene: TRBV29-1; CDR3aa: CSVSLAPSSYEQYF; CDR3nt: TGCAGCGTTTCTTTAGCGCCCAGCTCCTACGAGCAGTACTTC
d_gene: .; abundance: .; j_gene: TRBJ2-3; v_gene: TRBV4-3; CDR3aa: CASSQELGSRGTDTQYF; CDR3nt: TGCGCCAGCAGCCAAGAACTAGGGAGCAGAGGCACAGATACGCAGTATTTT
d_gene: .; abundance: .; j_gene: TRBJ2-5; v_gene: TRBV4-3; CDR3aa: CASSQAHGGTQYF; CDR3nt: TGCGCCAGCAGCCAAGCCCATGGTGGGACCCAGTACTTC
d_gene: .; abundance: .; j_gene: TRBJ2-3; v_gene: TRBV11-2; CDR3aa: CASSPRGSGTDTQYF; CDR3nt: TGTGCCAGCAGCCCCCGGGGGTCGGGCACAGATACGCAGTATTTT
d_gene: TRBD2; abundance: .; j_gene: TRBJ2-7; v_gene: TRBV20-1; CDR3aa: CSARNPGTSPEQYF; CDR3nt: TGCAGTGCTAGAAATCCCGGGACTAGCCCCGAGCAGTACTTC
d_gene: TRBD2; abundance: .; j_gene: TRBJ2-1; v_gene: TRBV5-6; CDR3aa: CASSFLLAGFNEQFF; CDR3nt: TGTGCCAGCAGCTTCTTACTAGCGGGATTCAATGAGCAGTTCTTC
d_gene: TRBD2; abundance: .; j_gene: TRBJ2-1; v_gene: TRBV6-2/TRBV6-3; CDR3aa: CASSPVAGGPFYEQFF; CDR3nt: TGTGCCAGCAGTCCGGTAGCGGGGGGGCCGTTTTATGAGCAGTTCTTC
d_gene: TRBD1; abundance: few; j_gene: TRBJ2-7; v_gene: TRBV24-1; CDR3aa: CATGTGGTYEQYF; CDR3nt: TGTGCCACCGGGACAGGAGGCACCTACGAGCAGTACTTC
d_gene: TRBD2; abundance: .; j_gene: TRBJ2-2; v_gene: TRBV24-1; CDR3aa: CATSDFLIGLAPGELFF; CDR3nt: TGTGCCACCAGTGATTTCCTTATAGGACTAGCCCCCGGGGAGCTGTTTTTT
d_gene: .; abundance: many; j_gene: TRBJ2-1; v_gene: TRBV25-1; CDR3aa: CASSDSGGRDEQFF; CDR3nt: TGTGCCAGCAGTGATTCGGGTGGAAGGGATGAGCAGTTCTTC
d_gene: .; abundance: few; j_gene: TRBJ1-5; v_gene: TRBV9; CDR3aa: CASSGAGENQPQHF; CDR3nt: TGTGCCAGCAGTGGGGCAGGGGAGAATCAGCCCCAGCATTTT